Listed below are T cell receptor beta chains from one sample, sequenced in a study of CD8 T cells in Susac syndrome. From the immunoSEQ multiplex PCR reads, TCRdb called clonotypes with MiXCR, one entry per CDR3 protein. The sample yields 200,000 to 250,000 distinct CDR3 sequences, around 93% seen once. The sample consisted of CD4+ T cells from PBMCs. The receptors here all came from a human donor with Susac syndrome. Each CDR3 is given with its conserved first and last residue. D genes are given only for firm matches. Rows give clone size only sometimes, using once, few, many, or a class for an expanded clone.

>once|NA|TRBV29-1|TRBJ1-5
TGCAGCGTTGGAGATGGTAGGGCTCAGCCCCAGCATTTT
CSVGDGRAQPQHF
>NA|NA|TRBV7-3|TRBJ1-2
TGTGCCAGCAGCCCACAAACTGGACAGAACTATGGCTACACCTTC
CASSPQTGQNYGYTF
>NA|TRBD1|TRBV5-8|TRBJ2-2
TGTGCCAGCAGCTGGGACAGACACACCGGGGAGCTGTTTTTT
CASSWDRHTGELFF
>NA|NA|TRBV7-7|TRBJ2-5
TGTGCTAGCAGCTTAGACAATCGTGGAGAGACCCAGTACTTC
CASSLDNRGETQYF
>once|NA|TRBV20-1|TRBJ1-6
TGCAGTGCTAGAGGGCGGCAGGGGTTAGCACCCCTCCACTTT
CSARGRQGLAPLHF
>NA|NA|TRBV7-9|TRBJ1-4
TGTGCCAGCAGCGCTGGACAGAGCTTAAATGAAAAACTGTTTTTT
CASSAGQSLNEKLFF
>NA|NA|TRBV10-3|TRBJ1-6
TGTGCCATCAGTACAGGGATCGAGGTTAATTCACCCCTCCACTTT
CAISTGIEVNSPLHF
>NA|NA|TRBV2|TRBJ2-3
TGTGCCAGCAGTTCGGAGGATACGCAGTATTTT
CASSSEDTQYF
>NA|TRBD1|TRBV30|TRBJ1-1
TGTGCCTGGGGGGACAGGACGAACACTGAAGCTTTCTTT
CAWGDRTNTEAFF
>NA|TRBD2|TRBV7-9|TRBJ2-1
TGTGCCAGCAGCTGGCCCTCCGGGGGGGATTACAATGAGCAGTTCTTC
CASSWPSGGDYNEQFF
>few|TRBD1|TRBV7-9|TRBJ2-7
TGTGCCAGCTCCTCGGGGACAGGGGTCTACGAGCAGTACTTC
CASSSGTGVYEQYF
>once|NA|TRBV12-3/TRBV12-4|TRBJ2-5
TGTGCCAGCAGGGGGACGTTCCAAGAGACCCAGTACTTC
CASRGTFQETQYF
>NA|NA|TRBV7-2|TRBJ1-2
TGTGCCAGCGGCTTTCCTCCCCAGCAGGTCTATGGCTACACCTTC
CASGFPPQQVYGYTF
>few|NA|TRBV3-1|TRBJ2-6
TGTGCCAGCAGCCCGACCGTCTCTGGGGCCAACGTCCTGACTTTC
CASSPTVSGANVLTF
>NA|NA|TRBV6-2/TRBV6-3|TRBJ1-5
TGTGCCAGCAGTATAAACCAGGGGTTTAGCAATCAGCCCCAGCATTTT
CASSINQGFSNQPQHF
>NA|NA|TRBV30|TRBJ2-1
TGTGCCTGGACCCGCTTAGGGACTCAGGGTCGGGGTAGTGAGCAGTTCTTC
CAWTRLGTQGRGSEQFF
>NA|NA|TRBV5-1|TRBJ2-3
TGCGCCAGCAGCCCTGTAGGGGGGGCCGCAGATACGCAGTATTTT
CASSPVGGAADTQYF
>NA|NA|TRBV6-2/TRBV6-3|TRBJ1-1
TGTGCCAGCAGTAAAGGGTTAACTGAAGCTTTCTTT
CASSKGLTEAFF
>NA|NA|TRBV28|TRBJ2-4
TGTGCCAGCAGTCCCCAGACAGGATCCAAAAACATTCAGTACTTC
CASSPQTGSKNIQYF
>NA|TRBD2|TRBV20-1|TRBJ2-1
TGCAGTGCTAGGCGGGGGGGCTTCGACGATGAGCAGTTCTTC
CSARRGGFDDEQFF
>NA|TRBD1|TRBV6-5|TRBJ1-4
TGTGCCAGCAGATACCAACAGGGGGAACATGAAAAACTGTTTTTT
CASRYQQGEHEKLFF
>once|NA|TRBV7-2|TRBJ1-1
TGTGCCAGCAGCCCGACAGGAAGAGCTGAAGCTTTCTTT
CASSPTGRAEAFF
>NA|NA|TRBV3-1|TRBJ1-1
TGTGCCAGCAGCGTAAATCCGGGGCAAAACACTGAAGCTTTCTTT
CASSVNPGQNTEAFF
>NA|NA|TRBV5-1|TRBJ2-1
TGCGCCAGCAGCTATGTCGGCTCCTACAATGAGCAGTTCTTC
CASSYVGSYNEQFF
>NA|NA|TRBV30|TRBJ1-4
TGTGCCTGGAGTGGATCAGTCGGGGAACTGTTTTTT
CAWSGSVGELFF
>NA|NA|TRBV18|TRBJ1-1
TGTGCCAGCTCACCTAGGGGAGTTAATGAAGCTTTCTTT
CASSPRGVNEAFF
>NA|NA|TRBV28|TRBJ2-1
TGTGCCAGCAGTTCGAGCGTGGTCGGATCCTACAATGAGCAGTTCTTC
CASSSSVVGSYNEQFF
>once|TRBD1|TRBV12-3/TRBV12-4|TRBJ2-2
TGTGCCAGCAGTTTCGGACAGGGGAACGGGGAGCTGTTTTTT
CASSFGQGNGELFF
>NA|NA|TRBV6-6|TRBJ2-7
TGTGCCGTGAATGCAGGGGGGCAAGCCTACGAGCAGTACTTC
CAVNAGGQAYEQYF
>NA|NA|TRBV7-2|TRBJ2-5
TGTGCCAGCAGCTTAGTTCGCCAGGGTGAGACCCAGTACTTC
CASSLVRQGETQYF
>NA|NA|TRBV7-6|TRBJ2-7
TGTGCCAGCAGCCAAAACACAGCGTCCTACGAGCAGTACTTC
CASSQNTASYEQYF
>NA|TRBD1|TRBV19|TRBJ1-5
TGTGCCAGTAGTAACCCGGGACAGGGGGCCGGTCAGCCCCAGCATTTT
CASSNPGQGAGQPQHF
>NA|NA|TRBV5-1|TRBJ2-2
TGCGCCAGCAGCTTGGCGCGAAGCCCCAACACCGGGGAGCTGTTTTTT
CASSLARSPNTGELFF
>NA|NA|TRBV5-6|TRBJ1-5
TGTGCCAGCAGCGTCCTGGGGGCGGGTAGCAATCAGCCCCAGCATTTT
CASSVLGAGSNQPQHF
>NA|TRBD1|TRBV24-1|TRBJ1-5
TGTGCCACCAGTGATCCCGGACAGGGGGCAAATCAGCCCCAGCATTTT
CATSDPGQGANQPQHF